A selection of T cell receptor beta chains follows, all from one sample in a study of memory B cells and T cells in multiple sclerosis. Using immunoSEQ multiplex PCR, the repertoire was profiled, and TCRdb retains in-frame clones only, with some absent. The sample lists 46,000 or so clones, over 75% occurring once. What these receptors recognize is not known. The source material was PBMCs from blood kept in culture. The source is a human donor with multiple sclerosis. Each CDR3 is given with its conserved first and last residue. The D gene is left open where the match is weak. Clone size, where shown, is once, few, many, or a class for clones that have expanded.

.	TRBD2	TRBV7-2	TRBJ2-5	CASSLTSGVGETQYF	TGTGCCAGCAGCTTGACTAGCGGGGTCGGAGAGACCCAGTACTTC
.	.	TRBV10-3	TRBJ2-2	CAISVWVYSGELFF	TGTGCCATCAGTGTTTGGGTCTACTCCGGGGAGCTGTTTTTT
.	TRBD1	TRBV28	TRBJ1-2	CASNAGTGGAYGYTF	TGTGCCAGTAACGCCGGGACAGGGGGCGCCTATGGCTACACCTTC
.	.	TRBV6-1	TRBJ2-7	CASSEGGFGLDEQYF	TGTGCCAGCAGTGAAGGGGGATTCGGCTTGGACGAGCAGTACTTC
.	TRBD1	TRBV7-9	TRBJ2-2	CASSHVGDRITGELFF	TGTGCCAGCAGCCATGTTGGGGACAGAATCACCGGGGAGCTGTTTTTT
.	TRBD1	TRBV2	TRBJ1-2	CASSYGQGLAYGYTF	TGTGCCAGCAGTTATGGACAGGGATTGGCCTATGGCTACACCTTC
.	TRBD1	TRBV4-1	TRBJ2-5	CASSQRTGLQTQYF	TGCGCCAGCAGCCAACGGACAGGTCTACAGACCCAGTACTTC
.	.	TRBV9	TRBJ1-3	CASSTAGNSGNTIYF	TGTGCCAGCAGCACCGCAGGGAACTCTGGAAACACCATATATTTT
.	TRBD2	TRBV7-8	TRBJ2-5	CASSLVAGGFGETQYF	TGTGCCAGCAGCTTAGTGGCGGGGGGATTTGGAGAGACCCAGTACTTC
.	.	TRBV6-5	TRBJ2-3	CASSYSWGEGTQYF	TGTGCCAGCAGTTACTCTTGGGGCGAGGGTACGCAGTATTTT
.	.	TRBV7-9	TRBJ2-3	CASSLAGTAGDTQYF	TGTGCCAGCAGCTTAGCGGGGACGGCAGGGGATACGCAGTATTTT
.	TRBD1	TRBV7-9	TRBJ1-1	CASSLTGETEAFF	TGTGCCAGCAGCCTGACAGGGGAAACTGAAGCTTTCTTT
.	.	TRBV11-2	TRBJ1-6	CASSDPGRASSPLHF	TGTGCCAGCAGCGATCCTGGCAGGGCAAGTTCACCCCTCCACTTT
.	TRBD1	TRBV30	TRBJ1-2	CAWSVLVQGYGYTF	TGTGCCTGGAGTGTACTCGTACAGGGGTATGGCTACACCTTC
.	.	TRBV6-5	TRBJ2-3	CASSSFGATDTQYF	TGTGCCAGCAGTTCATTTGGGGCCACAGATACGCAGTATTTT
.	.	TRBV19	TRBJ2-3	CASSGQQITDTQYF	TGTGCCAGTAGTGGGCAGCAGATCACAGATACGCAGTATTTT
once	.	TRBV15	TRBJ1-2	CATSRDRPVTENYGYTF	TGTGCCACCAGCAGAGATAGACCCGTTACAGAAAACTATGGCTACACCTTC
.	.	TRBV6-1	TRBJ2-1	CASIWTDYNEQFF	TGTGCCAGCATCTGGACAGACTACAATGAGCAGTTCTTC
.	TRBD2	TRBV19	TRBJ2-7	CASKETSGGTYEQYF	TGTGCCAGTAAAGAGACTAGCGGGGGAACCTACGAGCAGTACTTC
.	.	TRBV7-9	TRBJ2-3	CASSYTDTQYF	TGTGCCAGCAGCTACACAGATACGCAGTATTTT
.	.	TRBV7-2	TRBJ2-5	CASSFSDGGRETQYF	TGTGCCAGCAGCTTCTCGGACGGGGGCCGGGAGACCCAGTACTTC
.	TRBD2	TRBV7-9	TRBJ2-3	CASSSWRGNRITQYF	TGTGCCAGCAGCTCCTGGCGGGGGAACAGAATTACGCAGTATTTT
.	.	TRBV6-5	TRBJ1-1	CASSTRGRTAEAFF	TGTGCCAGCAGTACCCGCGGACGGACTGCTGAAGCTTTCTTT
.	TRBD1	TRBV19	TRBJ2-7	CASSTGQGNDEQYF	TGTGCCAGTAGTACAGGACAGGGTAACGACGAGCAGTACTTC
.	.	TRBV28	TRBJ1-1	CASSLMSLRNTEAFF	TGTGCCAGCAGTTTAATGTCCTTAAGGAACACTGAAGCTTTCTTT
.	TRBD1	TRBV7-3	TRBJ1-2	CASSQTGTGGPSVYGYTF	TGTGCCAGCAGCCAGACCGGGACAGGGGGCCCGTCGGTCTATGGCTACACCTTC
.	TRBD1	TRBV5-6	TRBJ1-2	CASSTFHSQGAENGYTF	TGTGCCAGCAGCACCTTCCACTCACAGGGGGCTGAGAATGGCTACACCTTC
once	TRBD2	TRBV29-1	TRBJ2-5	CSVQQAGGSQETQYF	TGCAGCGTCCAACAAGCCGGGGGGTCCCAAGAGACCCAGTACTTC
.	.	TRBV2	TRBJ2-1	CATPPGPAYNEQFF	TGTGCCACCCCCCCGGGACCAGCCTACAATGAGCAGTTCTTC
.	TRBD2	TRBV19	TRBJ2-3	CASSMKGAGGSTDTQYF	TGTGCCAGTAGTATGAAGGGAGCGGGGGGGAGCACAGATACGCAGTATTTT
once	.	TRBV5-6	TRBJ1-2	CASSLASGGNYGYTF	TGTGCCAGCAGCTTGGCCTCCGGCGGGAACTATGGCTACACCTTC
.	.	TRBV18	TRBJ2-3	CASSLLQGTDTDTQYF	TGTGCCAGCTCACTGTTGCAGGGTACGGATACAGATACGCAGTATTTT
.	TRBD1	TRBV6-5	TRBJ1-1	CASSYSGQQNTEAFF	TGTGCCAGCAGTTACTCGGGACAGCAGAACACTGAAGCTTTCTTT
.	TRBD1	TRBV28	TRBJ1-5	CASSFATGLDQPQHF	TGTGCCAGCAGTTTCGCGACAGGGCTTGATCAGCCCCAGCATTTT
.	TRBD2	TRBV11-2	TRBJ2-7	CASRRAAGTSVYEQYF	TGTGCCAGCAGACGCGCCGCCGGGACTAGCGTCTACGAGCAGTACTTC
.	.	TRBV9	TRBJ1-1	CASSVGATLNTEAFF	TGTGCCAGCAGCGTAGGAGCGACCTTGAACACTGAAGCTTTCTTT
.	.	TRBV9	TRBJ1-3	CASSVLSSGNTIYF	TGTGCCAGCAGCGTACTTAGTTCCGGAAACACCATATATTTT
.	.	TRBV6-5	TRBJ2-2	CASSYSMGGGELFF	TGTGCCAGCAGTTACTCGATGGGCGGCGGGGAGCTGTTTTTT
.	.	TRBV6-5	TRBJ1-6	CASSYGDGPLHF	TGTGCCAGCAGTTACGGGGACGGACCCCTCCACTTT
.	TRBD1	TRBV18	TRBJ1-1	CASSRGTGWNTEAFF	TGTGCCAGCTCACGGGGGACAGGGTGGAACACTGAAGCTTTCTTT
.	TRBD1	TRBV9	TRBJ2-3	CASSVRTGGPDTQYF	TGTGCCAGCAGCGTAAGGACAGGGGGCCCCGATACGCAGTATTTT
.	.	TRBV5-6	TRBJ2-2	CASSLFSGTDFTGELFF	TGTGCCAGCAGCTTATTTTCCGGGACCGACTTCACCGGGGAGCTGTTTTTT
.	.	TRBV5-1	TRBJ1-4	CASSPGGEKLFF	TGCGCCAGCAGCCCTGGTGGGGAAAAACTGTTTTTT
once	TRBD2	TRBV5-1	TRBJ2-7	CASSPSSGGAGEQYF	TGCGCCAGCAGCCCGTCCAGCGGGGGGGCTGGTGAGCAGTACTTC
.	.	TRBV5-6	TRBJ1-3	CASSLMAHTGNTIYF	TGTGCCAGCAGCTTGATGGCGCATACTGGAAACACCATATATTTT
.	.	TRBV7-2	TRBJ2-7	CASSLVGSGTYEQYF	TGTGCCAGCAGCTTAGTTGGGTCAGGGACCTACGAGCAGTACTTC
.	.	TRBV7-6	TRBJ2-3	CASSRTGGVTDTQYF	TGTGCCAGCAGCCGGACAGGAGGGGTCACAGATACGCAGTATTTT
.	.	TRBV28	TRBJ1-2	CASSFDRMKGGYTF	TGTGCCAGCAGTTTTGACAGGATGAAGGGTGGCTACACCTTC
.	TRBD2	TRBV7-2	TRBJ2-2	CASSLERQRGVTGELFF	TGTGCCAGCAGCTTAGAAAGGCAGCGGGGGGTCACCGGGGAGCTGTTTTTT